These 30 T cell receptor beta chains share one sample of origin, sequenced in a study of OX40 agonist ivuxolimab in advanced cancers. The method was the immunoSEQ multiplex PCR assay. The clones in this table, taken by TCRdb from immuneACCESS, are in-frame only. Not every clone is retained; where verified, under half of the shortfall comes from an unresolved V gene, and the cause of the rest is unknown. Recorded for this sample are roughly 45,000 clones; 80% to 90% of them occurred a single time. The ten largest clones represent 7.3% of the sample. Sequencing was performed on CD4+ or CD8+ T cells sorted from blood, taken in a trial of the OX40 agonist ivuxolimab. All receptors derive from an adult with an advanced solid tumor such as melanoma, head and neck, liver or kidney cancer.

The rearrangement uses TRBV6-5 and TRBJ2-7; D is unclear. CDR3 length equals 14 residues. V lost 7 bases and J lost 1, with 14 bases in between. Per germline, CDR1 MNHEY and CDR2 SVGAGI. Written as DNA, the CDR3 is TGTGCCAGCACCTCCCCACATAAATCCTACGAGCAGTACTTC. Protein product: CASTSPHKSYEQYF.

The genes are TRBV18 and TRBJ2-5; D ambiguous. Trimming took 3 bases from V and 3 from J, leaving 8 bases between them. The germline CDR1 and CDR2 sequences are KGHSH and LQKENI. The CDR3 is made up of 13 amino acids. The CDR3 loop is CASSPSPEETQYF. For the CDR3, the DNA is TGTGCCAGCTCACCGTCTCCCGAAGAGACCCAGTACTTC.

The rearrangement joins TRBV5-1 to TRBJ2-4, with 9 bases matching TRBD1. Trimming removed 4 bases from V and 3 bases from J; junction bases left unmatched: 8. This CDR3 has 16 residues. Germline CDR1 reads SGHRS; CDR2 reads YFSETQ. The DNA of the CDR3 is TGCGCCAGCAGCACTGGGACAGGGATAGACAAAAACATTCAGTACTTC. Translation: CASSTGTGIDKNIQYF.

The chain couples TRBV29-1 to TRBJ2-1; 9 bases agree with TRBD2. Trimming took 7 bases from V and 3 from J; bases not matched to a gene: 7. The CDR3 is made up of 14 amino acids. From germline, CDR1 is SQVTM and CDR2 ANQGSEA. Here the CDR3 reads CSAETSGGYNEQFF. DNA for the CDR3: TGCAGCGCCGAGACTAGCGGAGGCTACAATGAGCAGTTCTTC.

The genes are TRBV5-5 and TRBJ1-2; D is possibly TRBD1 (5 bases). CDR3 length equals 15 residues. Trimming took 4 bases from V and 4 from J, leaving 17 bases between them. Looked up from germline, CDR1 is SGHKS and CDR2 is YYEKEE (reference sequence). The CDR3 sequence is CASSPAEGTVYGYTF. The CDR3 nucleotides are TGTGCCAGCAGCCCGGCCGAGGGGACCGTCTATGGCTACACCTTC.

This clone has only one observation. The rearrangement links TRBV2 to TRBJ1-2, with a tentative D call TRBD1 (6 bases). Trimming removed 4 bases from V and 7 bases from J, with 13 bases in between. Germline V gene data show CDR1 as SNHLY and CDR2 as FYNNEI. The CDR3 consists of 13 residues. CDR3 residues: CASSVKQGRGYTF. The CDR3 DNA follows: TGTGCCAGCAGTGTAAAACAGGGACGTGGCTACACCTTC.

This rearrangement joins TRBV5-6 to TRBJ2-7; D gene ambiguous. The germline gives CDR1 SGHDT, CDR2 YYEEEE. This CDR3 has 15 amino acids. V lost 7 bases and J 2 bases, leaving 19 bases between the germline ends. Written as DNA, the CDR3 is TGTGCCAGCTCCTTTGGCGGACGAAGCGCCTACGAGCAGTACTTC. Amino acids: CASSFGGRSAYEQYF.

The V call is TRBV5-4, the J call TRBJ2-5; a possible D gene is TRBD1 (5 bases). The J call may be incorrect, as the DNA end agrees better with TRBJ2-7. The CDR3 is made up of 13 amino acids. CDR1 and CDR2 from the germline V gene are SGHNT and YYREEE (reference sequence). CDR3 nucleotide sequence: TGTGCCAGCAGCTCCCGACAGCCCTACGAGCAGTACTTC. Translated: CASSSRQPYEQYF.

The chain joins TRBV6-5 to TRBJ2-5; unclear D gene. Germline loops: CDR1 MNHEY, CDR2 SVGAGI. Trimming removed 10 bases from V and 1 base from J, with 10 bases in between. The CDR3 is made up of 12 amino acids. The CDR3 DNA reads as TGTGCCACCTCCTGGAGCCAAGAGACCCAGTACTTC. Its translation is CATSWSQETQYF.

This chain links TRBV13 with TRBJ2-3; D gene ambiguous. CDR1 is PRHDT, CDR2 FYEKMQ, per germline (reference sequence). The CDR3 runs to 15 residues. Trimming shortened V by 2 bases and J by 3 bases, and 12 bases separated the two germline ends. In nucleotides, the CDR3 is TGTGCCAGCAGCTTATCGGCTAGAGAAACAGATACGCAGTATTTT. Amino acid sequence: CASSLSARETDTQYF.

This clone came up once. J is TRBJ2-2 and V is TRBV5-8, with D perhaps TRBD2 (5 bases). The CDR3 is 13 amino acids. The V and J ends lost 7 bases and 5 bases respectively, with 12 bases between them. Germline CDR1 reads SGHTS; CDR2 reads YDEGEE. CDR3 residues: CASRREGTGELFF. The CDR3 DNA reads as TGTGCCAGCCGCCGGGAAGGGACCGGGGAGCTGTTTTTT.

The chain links TRBV11-2 to TRBJ2-3; no firm D call. The CDR3 is 18 amino acids. Germline V gene lookup returns CDR1 SGHAT and CDR2 FQNNGV. Deletions cut 1 base from V and 4 bases from J, with 21 bases between. CDR3: CASSLGQVLTVRSDTQYF. CDR3 in DNA: TGTGCCAGCAGCTTAGGGCAGGTACTAACCGTAAGGTCAGATACGCAGTATTTT.

The rearrangement uses TRBV5-6 and TRBJ2-6, with D uncertain. Germline V CDR1 and CDR2: SGHDT, YYEEEE. The CDR3 is made up of 15 amino acids. V was trimmed by 1 base and J by 4 bases, leaving 9 bases between them. The CDR3 region is CASSLRDAGANVLTF. DNA of the CDR3: TGTGCCAGCAGCTTGCGCGACGCCGGGGCCAACGTCCTGACTTTC.

The chain is built from TRBV27 and TRBJ2-1; TRBD2 matches at 13 bases. Germline CDR1 MNHEY, CDR2 SMNVEV (reference sequence). The CDR3 has 16 residues. V shed 5 bases and J 5 bases; nucleotides not matched to a gene: 6. CDR3 amino acids: CASSPRLAGGDNEQFF. CDR3 bases: TGTGCCAGCAGTCCACGACTAGCGGGAGGTGACAATGAGCAGTTCTTC.

The chain links TRBV7-2 to TRBJ1-3; TRBD1 matches 10 bases. This CDR3 has 16 residues. Trimming removed 5 bases from V and 4 bases from J; junction bases left unmatched: 8. Germline V gene data show CDR1 as SGHTA and CDR2 as FQGNSA. CDR3 in DNA: TGTGCCAGCAGCCCGACATTGGACAGGGGGGGAAACACCATATATTTT. Translated: CASSPTLDRGGNTIYF. The variable domain in full, with the rest retrieved from reference TRBV7-2 and TRBJ1-3, is GAGVSQSPSNKVTEKGKDVELRCDPISGHTALYWYRQSLGQGLEFLIYFQGNSAPDKSGLPSDRFSAERTGGSVSTLTIQRTQQEDSAVYLCASSPTLDRGGNTIYFGEGSWLTVV.

The chain recombines TRBV27 with TRBJ1-6; the match to TRBD1 covers 7 bases. The J segment lost 8 bases and the V segment lost 3 bases, leaving 7 bases of the junction unmatched. CDR3 length equals 15 residues. Germline V lookup: CDR1 MNHEY, CDR2 SMNVEV (reference sequence). CDR3 coding DNA: TGTGCCAGCAGTTTGGGAGGGCAGGGGGATTCACCCCTCCACTTT. It specifies CASSLGGQGDSPLHF.

The rearrangement links TRBV19 to TRBJ1-1, with D unclear. Trimming took 6 bases from V and 6 from J, leaving 14 bases between them. Germline-derived CDR1 and CDR2 are LNHDA and SQIVND (reference sequence). This CDR3 has 13 residues. The CDR3 DNA follows: TGTGCCAGTAGGAGACCCGGCGGGGCTGAAGCTTTCTTT. Its protein is CASRRPGGAEAFF.

This chain links TRBV10-1 with TRBJ2-1; 7 nucleotides agree with TRBD2. Looked up from germline, CDR1 is WNHNN and CDR2 is SYGVQD (reference sequence). The length of the CDR3 is 16 residues. The J segment lost 4 bases and the V segment lost 2 bases, leaving 8 bases of the junction unmatched. The CDR3 reads CASSERAGVRYNEQFF. CDR3 DNA: TGCGCCAGCAGTGAGAGGGCGGGAGTACGATACAATGAGCAGTTCTTC.

This chain connects TRBV18 to TRBJ2-6; TRBD1 matches 7 bases. CDR3 length: 17 amino acids. Germline CDR1 reads KGHSH; CDR2 reads LQKENI. The V and J ends lost 6 bases and 0 bases, in that order; junction bases with no gene match: 8. The CDR3, as DNA: TGTGCCAGCTCCCCAGGGGGAATTGGCTCTGGGGCCAACGTCCTGACTTTC. It codes for CASSPGGIGSGANVLTF.

The chain links TRBV4-3 to TRBJ1-1; D is unclear. Deletions cut 0 bases from V and 4 bases from J, with 12 bases between. CDR1 is LGHNA and CDR2 is YSLEER in the germline V gene. CDR3 size: 15 residues. The CDR3 coding sequence is TGCGCCAGCAGCCAAGAGGTGGGATGGACCACTGAAGCTTTCTTT. It codes for CASSQEVGWTTEAFF.

As for this clone: One end of the junction is discordant with germline, which a read error may explain. CDR3 in DNA: TGTGCTAGTGGTCTCACAGGTGACCGTACGTTGCTGAACTTC. This sequence encodes CASGLTGDRTLLNF. The gene calls are TRBV12-5 and TRBJ2-7; perhaps TRBD1 as D (5 bases). Germline lookup yields CDR1 LGHNT and CDR2 FRNRAP. The CDR3 consists of 14 residues.

This clone was found once. The CDR3 DNA reads TGTGCCTGGAGTGGAGAGGGGGATAACTATGGCTACACCTTC. Encoded protein: CAWSGEGDNYGYTF. V is TRBV30 and J is TRBJ1-2; D perhaps matches TRBD1 (6 bases). Germline values: CDR1 GTSNPN, CDR2 SVGIG (reference sequence). The CDR3 is 14 amino acids. V was trimmed by 1 base and J by 1 base, leaving 10 bases between them.

This chain links TRBV5-6 with TRBJ1-1; 8 bases fit TRBD1. The CDR3 covers 16 residues. The V and J ends lost 2 bases and 4 bases, in that order; junction bases with no gene match: 10. CDR1 and CDR2 from the germline V gene are SGHDT and YYEEEE. CDR3 DNA sequence: TGTGCCAGCAGCTTTGGGACAGGCGGTTCGGTCACTGAAGCTTTCTTT. Translated, it gives CASSFGTGGSVTEAFF.

The rearrangement joins TRBV7-2 to TRBJ1-6; D not resolved. Germline CDR1 and CDR2: SGHTA and FQGNSA. The CDR3 is 14 residues long. Trimming cost V 6 bases and J 7 bases, with 13 bases left between them. For the CDR3, the DNA is TGTGCCAGCAGTAGGGCAACTTCCAATTCACCCCTCCACTTT. Translation: CASSRATSNSPLHF.

The rearrangement links TRBV19 to TRBJ2-1; D may correspond to TRBD1 or TRBD2 (5 bases each). The CDR3 is made up of 12 amino acids. From germline, CDR1 is LNHDA and CDR2 SQIVND (reference sequence). Trimming took off 3 bases at V and 10 bases at J, with 10 bases between the two ends. The CDR3, as DNA: TGTGCCAGTAGTATTTCCGGGGACGAGCAGTTCTTC. This sequence encodes CASSISGDEQFF. The full variable domain, rest sourced from reference TRBV19 and TRBJ2-1, is DGGITQSPKYLFRKEGQNVTLSCEQNLNHDAMYWYRQDPGQGLRLIYYSQIVNDFQKGDIAEGYSVSREKKESFPLTVTSAQKNPTAFYLCASSISGDEQFFGPGTRLTVL.

The chain combines TRBV5-4 with TRBJ1-2, with D tentatively TRBD1 (5 bases). The V and J ends lost 0 bases and 1 base respectively, with 13 bases between them. The CDR3 length is 16 residues. CDR1 is SGHNT, CDR2 YYREEE, per germline (reference sequence). The CDR3 is CASSLGRGGLNYGYTF. The CDR3 DNA reads TGTGCCAGCAGCTTGGGCCGCGGGGGTCTTAACTATGGCTACACCTTC.

The chain joins TRBV11-2 to TRBJ2-7; 10 bases agree with TRBD1. From germline, CDR1 is SGHAT and CDR2 FQNNGV. V lost 2 bases and J lost 5; bases outside the gene matches: 3. There are 14 residues in the CDR3. The CDR3 DNA reads as TGTGCCAGCAGCTTACGACAGGGGGCCGACGAGCAGTACTTC. Translated: CASSLRQGADEQYF.

J is TRBJ2-7 and V is TRBV18; 7 bases are a match to TRBD1. The CDR3 has 18 residues. With 1 base clipped from V and 2 bases from J, the junction kept 14 bases outside the gene matches. Germline CDR1 KGHSH, CDR2 LQKENI. CDR3 nucleotide sequence: TGTGCCAGCTCACCACTTGGCCCCCTATGGGACAGAGCCTACGAGCAGTACTTC. It specifies CASSPLGPLWDRAYEQYF.

The table lists this clone with a count of one. V usage is TRBV5-1 and J usage is TRBJ2-4, with D possibly called TRBD1 or TRBD2 (5 bases each). Trimming cost V 4 bases and J 5 bases, with 13 bases left between them. Germline V lookup: CDR1 SGHRS, CDR2 YFSETQ. The length of the CDR3 is 14 residues. CDR3 nucleotide sequence: TGCGCCAGCAGCCTACCGGGGCCAGAAAACATTCAGTACTTC. This sequence encodes CASSLPGPENIQYF.

This rearrangement joins TRBV7-9 to TRBJ1-1; perhaps TRBD1 as D (6 bases). This CDR3 comprises 15 residues. Germline V gene lookup returns CDR1 SEHNR and CDR2 FQNEAQ (reference sequence). Trimming removed 2 bases at V and 1 base at J, with 11 bases between. The CDR3 here is CASSLLGASNTEAFF. The DNA of the CDR3 is TGTGCCAGCAGCTTATTGGGGGCTTCGAACACTGAAGCTTTCTTT.